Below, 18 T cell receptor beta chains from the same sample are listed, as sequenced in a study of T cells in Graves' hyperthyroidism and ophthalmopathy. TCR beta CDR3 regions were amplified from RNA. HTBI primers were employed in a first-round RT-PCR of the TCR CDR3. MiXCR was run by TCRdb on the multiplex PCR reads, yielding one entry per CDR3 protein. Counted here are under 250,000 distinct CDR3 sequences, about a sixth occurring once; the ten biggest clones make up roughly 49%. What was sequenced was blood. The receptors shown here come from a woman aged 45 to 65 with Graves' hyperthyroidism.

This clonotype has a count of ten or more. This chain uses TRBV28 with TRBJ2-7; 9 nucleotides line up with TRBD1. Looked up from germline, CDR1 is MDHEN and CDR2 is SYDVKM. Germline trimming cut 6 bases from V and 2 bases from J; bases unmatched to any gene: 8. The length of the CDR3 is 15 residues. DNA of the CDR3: TGTGCCAGCAGCACAGGGGGCTTTACTACCTACGAGCAGTACTTC. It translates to CASSTGGFTTYEQYF.

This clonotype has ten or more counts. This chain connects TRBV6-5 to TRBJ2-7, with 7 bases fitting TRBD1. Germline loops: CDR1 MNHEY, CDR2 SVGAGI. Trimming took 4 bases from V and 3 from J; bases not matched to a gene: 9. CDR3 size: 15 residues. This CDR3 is CASSLAGGQIYEQYF. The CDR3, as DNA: TGTGCCAGCAGTTTAGCAGGGGGACAGATCTACGAGCAGTACTTC.

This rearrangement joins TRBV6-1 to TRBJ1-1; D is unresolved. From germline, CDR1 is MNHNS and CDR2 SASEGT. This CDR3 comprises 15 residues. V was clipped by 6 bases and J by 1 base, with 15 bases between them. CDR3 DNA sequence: TGTGCCAGCAGACCCATCTCTCGACAGAACACTGAAGCTTTCTTT. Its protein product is CASRPISRQNTEAFF.

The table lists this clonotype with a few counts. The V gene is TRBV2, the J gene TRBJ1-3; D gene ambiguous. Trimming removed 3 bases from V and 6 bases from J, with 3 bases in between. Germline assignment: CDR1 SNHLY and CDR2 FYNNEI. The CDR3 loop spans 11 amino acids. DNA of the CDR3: TGTGCCAGCAGTGATGCAAACACCATATATTTT. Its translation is CASSDANTIYF.

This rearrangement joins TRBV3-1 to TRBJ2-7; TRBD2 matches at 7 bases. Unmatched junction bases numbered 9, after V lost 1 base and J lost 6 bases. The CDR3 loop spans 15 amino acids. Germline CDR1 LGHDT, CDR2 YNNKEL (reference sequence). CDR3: CASSQVLADSGEQYF. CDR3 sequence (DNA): TGTGCCAGCAGCCAAGTCCTAGCGGACTCTGGCGAGCAGTACTTC.

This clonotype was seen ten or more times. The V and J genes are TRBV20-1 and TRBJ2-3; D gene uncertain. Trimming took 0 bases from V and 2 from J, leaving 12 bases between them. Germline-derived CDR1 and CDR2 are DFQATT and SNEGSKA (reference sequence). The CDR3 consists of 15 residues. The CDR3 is CSARDSYLNTDTQYF. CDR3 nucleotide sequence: TGCAGTGCTAGAGATTCCTACCTTAACACAGATACGCAGTATTTT.

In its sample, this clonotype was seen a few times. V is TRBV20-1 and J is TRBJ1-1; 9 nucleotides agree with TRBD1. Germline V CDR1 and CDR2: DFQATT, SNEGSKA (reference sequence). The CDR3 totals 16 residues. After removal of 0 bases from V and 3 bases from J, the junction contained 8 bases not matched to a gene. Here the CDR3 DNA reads TGCAGTGCTAGAGATCGGGACAGGGTGGGGTACACTGAAGCTTTCTTT. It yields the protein CSARDRDRVGYTEAFF.

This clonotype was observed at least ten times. The CDR3 region is CASPGQVEGGPHAFRRVETQYF. The CDR3 DNA follows: TGTGCCAGCCCAGGACAGGTGGAGGGAGGGCCTCATGCGTTCCGCCGGGTAGAGACCCAGTACTTC. This chain uses TRBV27 with TRBJ2-5, with D perhaps TRBD1 or TRBD2 (7 bases each). CDR1 and CDR2 (germline): MNHEY, SMNVEV (reference sequence). This CDR3 comprises 22 residues. V was shortened by 8 bases and J by 4 bases, with 41 bases between the two germline ends.

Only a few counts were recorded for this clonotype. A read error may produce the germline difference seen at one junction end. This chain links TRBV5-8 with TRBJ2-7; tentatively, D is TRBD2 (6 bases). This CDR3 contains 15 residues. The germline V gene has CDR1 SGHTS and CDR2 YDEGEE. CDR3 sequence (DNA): TGTGCCAGCAGCATACCCCGGGACTCTACCTACGAACAGTACTTC. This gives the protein CASSIPRDSTYEQYF.

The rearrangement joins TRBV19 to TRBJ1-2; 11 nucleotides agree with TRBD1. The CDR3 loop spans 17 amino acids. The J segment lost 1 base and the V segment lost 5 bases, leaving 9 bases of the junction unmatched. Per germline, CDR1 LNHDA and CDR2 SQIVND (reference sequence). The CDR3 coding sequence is TGTGCCAGTAGTCCTGGGACAGGGGGAGCATTTAACTATGGCTACACCTTC. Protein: CASSPGTGGAFNYGYTF.

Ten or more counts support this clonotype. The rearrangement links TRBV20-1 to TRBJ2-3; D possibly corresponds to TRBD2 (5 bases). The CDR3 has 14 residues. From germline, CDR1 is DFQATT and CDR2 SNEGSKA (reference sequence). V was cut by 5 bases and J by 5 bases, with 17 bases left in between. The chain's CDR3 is CSAPRTGERDTQYF. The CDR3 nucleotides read TGCAGTGCTCCTCGGACTGGGGAAAGAGATACGCAGTATTTT.

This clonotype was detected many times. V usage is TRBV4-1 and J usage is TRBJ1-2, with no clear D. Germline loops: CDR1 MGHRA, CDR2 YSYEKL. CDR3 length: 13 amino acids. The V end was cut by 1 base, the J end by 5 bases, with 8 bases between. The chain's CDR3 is CASSQVLGYGYTF. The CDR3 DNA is TGCGCCAGCAGCCAAGTCTTGGGATATGGCTACACCTTC.

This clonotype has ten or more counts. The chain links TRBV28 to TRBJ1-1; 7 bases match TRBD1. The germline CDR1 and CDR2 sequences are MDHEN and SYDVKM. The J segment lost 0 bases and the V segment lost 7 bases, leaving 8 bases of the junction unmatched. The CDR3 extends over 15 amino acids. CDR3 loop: CASTLRGPLNTEAFF. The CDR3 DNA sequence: TGTGCCAGCACCTTGAGGGGGCCGTTGAACACTGAAGCTTTCTTT.

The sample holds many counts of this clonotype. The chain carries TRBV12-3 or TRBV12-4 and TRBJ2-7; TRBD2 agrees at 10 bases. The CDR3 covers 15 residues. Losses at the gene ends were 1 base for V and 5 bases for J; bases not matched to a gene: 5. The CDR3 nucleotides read TGTGCCAGCAGTTTAGGCCTAGCGGGAGTAAACGAGCAGTACTTC. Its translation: CASSLGLAGVNEQYF.

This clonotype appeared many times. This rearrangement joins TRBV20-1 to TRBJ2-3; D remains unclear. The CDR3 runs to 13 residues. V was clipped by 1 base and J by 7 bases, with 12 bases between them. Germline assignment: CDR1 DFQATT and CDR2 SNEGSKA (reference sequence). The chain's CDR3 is CSARVGNGNTQYF. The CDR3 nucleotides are TGCAGTGCTAGAGTTGGGAACGGTAATACGCAGTATTTT.

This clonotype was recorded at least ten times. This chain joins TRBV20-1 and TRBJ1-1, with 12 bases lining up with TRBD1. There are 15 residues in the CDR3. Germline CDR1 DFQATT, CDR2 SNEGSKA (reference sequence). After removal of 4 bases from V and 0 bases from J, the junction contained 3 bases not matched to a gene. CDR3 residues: CSATGTGGLNTEAFF. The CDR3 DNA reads TGCAGTGCTACCGGGACAGGGGGCTTGAACACTGAAGCTTTCTTT.

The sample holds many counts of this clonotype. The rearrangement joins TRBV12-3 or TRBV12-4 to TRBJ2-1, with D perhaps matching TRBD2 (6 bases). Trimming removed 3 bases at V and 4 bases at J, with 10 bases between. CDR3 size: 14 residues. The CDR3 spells CASSLRDEYNEQFF. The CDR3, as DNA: TGTGCCAGCAGTTTGCGGGACGAATACAATGAGCAGTTCTTC.

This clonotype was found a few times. The CDR3 DNA reads as TGCGCCAGCAGCTTGGCCGGACCCCCCGGTGGCTACACCTTC. Translated: CASSLAGPPGGYTF. This chain joins TRBV5-1 and TRBJ1-2; no definite D call. Trimming took 0 bases from V and 7 from J, leaving 13 bases between them. Germline CDR1 and CDR2: SGHRS and YFSETQ. This CDR3 region has 14 residues. Together with reference TRBV5-1 and TRBJ1-2, the CDR3 gives the full variable domain: KAGVTQTPRYLIKTRGQQVTLSCSPISGHRSVSWYQQTPGQGLQFLFEYFSETQRNKGNFPGRFSGRQFSNSRSEMNVSTLELGDSALYLCASSLAGPPGGYTFGSGTRLTVV.